Below, 2 T cell receptor beta chains from the same sample are listed, as sequenced in a study of metastatic and nonmetastatic thyroid tumors. No patient had received any treatment before thyroid surgery. From the PCR reads, TCRdb re-called clones with MiXCR. Among tens of thousands of clones listed, roughly an eighth were seen once. Sequenced: blood. The receptors originated from a male donor with papillary thyroid cancer or a benign thyroid nodule (not recorded which). Some clones in this sample may be carry-over from other donors' samples.

There are many counts of this clone. The chain recombines TRBV28 with TRBJ2-4, with D perhaps being TRBD1 or TRBD2 (5 bases each). The CDR3 sequence is 15 residues long. Germline V gene sequence: CDR1 MDHEN, CDR2 SYDVKM. Trimming stripped 2 bases from V and 10 bases from J, with 18 bases between. Here the CDR3 DNA reads TGTGCCAGCAGTTTAATCGGGGCCCGAGGTGGTATTCAGTACTTC. Translated, it gives CASSLIGARGGIQYF.

This clone came up many times. The same CDR3 is also encoded by other DNA sequences in this sample. The chain is built from TRBV7-9 and TRBJ2-5; 9 bases match TRBD1. The ends lost 3 bases at V and 0 bases at J; junction bases unmatched: 5. CDR1 SEHNR and CDR2 FQNEAQ come from the germline V gene (reference sequence). This CDR3 has 16 amino acids. The CDR3 DNA reads as TGTGCCAGCAGCTTGCAGGACAGGGGCCACCAAGAGACCCAGTACTTC. It translates to CASSLQDRGHQETQYF. The variable domain in full, completed from reference TRBV7-9 and TRBJ2-5, reads DTGVSQNPRHKITKRGQNVTFRCDPISEHNRLYWYRQTLGQGPEFLTYFQNEAQLEKSRLLSDRFSAERPKGSFSTLEIQRTEQGDSAMYLCASSLQDRGHQETQYFGPGTRLLVL.